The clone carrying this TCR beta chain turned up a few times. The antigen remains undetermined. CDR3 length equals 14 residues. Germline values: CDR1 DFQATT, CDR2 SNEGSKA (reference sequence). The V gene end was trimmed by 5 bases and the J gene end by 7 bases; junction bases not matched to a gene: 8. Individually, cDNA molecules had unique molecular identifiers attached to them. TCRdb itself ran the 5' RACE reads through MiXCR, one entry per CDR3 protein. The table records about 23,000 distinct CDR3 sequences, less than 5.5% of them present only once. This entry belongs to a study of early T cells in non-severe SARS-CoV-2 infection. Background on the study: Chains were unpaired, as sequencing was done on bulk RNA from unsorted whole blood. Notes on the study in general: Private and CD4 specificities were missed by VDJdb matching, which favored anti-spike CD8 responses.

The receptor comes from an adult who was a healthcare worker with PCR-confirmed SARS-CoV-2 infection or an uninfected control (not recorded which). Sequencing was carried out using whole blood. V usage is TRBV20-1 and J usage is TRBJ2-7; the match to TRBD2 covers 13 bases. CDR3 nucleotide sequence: TGCAGTGCTCCGGGACTAGCGGGATCTGGGGAGCAGTACGTC. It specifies CSAPGLAGSGEQYV.